This T cell receptor (beta chain) was recorded in a study of OX40 agonist ivuxolimab in advanced cancers. Study background: Participants averaged around 60 years of age (range roughly 20 to 90) and were roughly 80% male. Study-wide points: CD8+ T cells were the subset that, on average, had more expanded clones than CD4+.

The repertoire was sequenced with immunoSEQ multiplex PCR; TCRdb's copy has only in-frame clones and lacks some. The table includes approximately 75,000 clones, around nine tenths detected once. Excluded were patients having autoimmune disease history or systemic immunosuppression. This CDR3 comprises 16 residues. CDR1 is SEHNR and CDR2 is FQNEAQ in the germline V gene (reference sequence). Trimming cost V 5 bases and J 4 bases; bases outside gene matches: 9. Comments on this clone: Its antigen is undetermined.

The sample consisted of CD4+ or CD8+ T cells sorted from blood, taken in a trial of the OX40 agonist ivuxolimab. This chain links TRBV7-9 with TRBJ1-4, with 8 nucleotides matching TRBD1. This TCR was recovered from an adult with an advanced solid tumor such as melanoma, head and neck, liver or kidney cancer. The CDR3 protein is CASSTSPGGVNEKLFF. Written as DNA, the CDR3 is TGTGCCAGCAGCACAAGCCCAGGGGGCGTTAATGAAAAACTGTTTTTT.